Following are 30 T cell receptor beta chains from one sample sequenced in a study of blood T cell repertoires in COVID-19 (dated by TCRdb to 2019 to 2021). The library was made by the immunoSEQ multiplex PCR assay. What TCRdb holds here is the immuneACCESS table cut down to in-frame rearrangements. Part of the clones is not present; checked against another copy, under half of the missing clones reflect an unresolved V gene, and the others are unexplained. A total of 200,000 to 250,000 clones appear in this sample, roughly 79% of them only once. The ten most abundant clones make up around 9.3% of the sample. Material for sequencing was PBMCs or T cells enriched from blood (not recorded which). These receptors all come from a woman aged 45-59 years with acute COVID-19.

This clone was counted at least ten times. The V and J genes are TRBV7-2 and TRBJ1-1; maybe TRBD1 (5 bases). The V gene lost 5 bases and the J gene lost 11 bases, with 15 bases spanning the gap. The V gene's germline CDR1 is SGHTA and CDR2 FQGNSA. The CDR3 spans 12 residues. CDR3 in DNA: TGTGCCAGCAGCCAGTATGGGGCCAACGCTTTCTTT. This translates into CASSQYGANAFF. The full variable domain, with the rest looked up from reference TRBV7-2 and TRBJ1-1, is GAGVSQSPSNKVTEKGKDVELRCDPISGHTALYWYRQSLGQGLEFLIYFQGNSAPDKSGLPSDRFSAERTGGSVSTLTIQRTQQEDSAVYLCASSQYGANAFFGQGTRLTVV.

The genes are TRBV5-1 and TRBJ2-3, with D perhaps matching TRBD1 (7 bases). The V gene lost 4 bases and the J gene lost 4 bases, with 16 bases spanning the gap. The CDR3 has 15 residues. Germline V gene lookup returns CDR1 SGHRS and CDR2 YFSETQ. Here the CDR3 reads CASSAGQLGADTQYF. The DNA of the CDR3 is TGCGCCAGCAGCGCGGGACAGTTGGGCGCAGATACGCAGTATTTT.

CDR3 in amino acids: CASTRAGITDTQYF. The CDR3 DNA reads TGTGCCAGTACCCGCGCGGGGATCACAGATACGCAGTATTTT. V gene TRBV28 combines with J gene TRBJ2-3; the D gene is possibly TRBD2 (6 bases). The germline V and J ends were trimmed by 9 bases and 2 bases, with 15 bases remaining between them. The CDR3 is made up of 14 amino acids. Germline CDR1 is MDHEN and CDR2 is SYDVKM.

This clone turned up a few times. V is TRBV6-5 and J is TRBJ2-7; D possibly corresponds to TRBD2 (6 bases). In germline, CDR1 is MNHEY, CDR2 SVGAGI. V was cut by 0 bases and J by 2 bases, with 8 bases left in between. This CDR3 has 14 amino acids. This chain's CDR3 is CASSYSGGPYEQYF. The DNA of the CDR3 is TGTGCCAGCAGTTACTCGGGGGGTCCCTACGAGCAGTACTTC.

The V gene is TRBV15, the J gene TRBJ2-1, with 12 positions matching TRBD2. This CDR3 spans 17 amino acids. V was clipped by 3 bases and J by 10 bases; unmatched bases: 13. CDR1 is LNHNV, CDR2 YYDKDF, per germline (reference sequence). The CDR3 protein is CATSRPPSGGAIVEQFF. The CDR3, as DNA: TGTGCCACCAGCAGGCCCCCTAGCGGGGGGGCCATCGTCGAGCAGTTCTTC.

The chain employs TRBV7-9 and TRBJ2-3; D is unresolved. This CDR3 contains 14 residues. CDR1 and CDR2 from the germline V gene are SEHNR and FQNEAQ (reference sequence). V lost 2 bases to trimming and J lost 2 bases, with 8 bases between them. CDR3: CASSLTRNTDTQYF. The CDR3 nucleotides are TGTGCCAGCAGCTTAACCAGGAACACAGATACGCAGTATTTT. Combining the CDR3 with reference TRBV7-9 and TRBJ2-3 gives the whole variable domain DTGVSQNPRHKITKRGQNVTFRCDPISEHNRLYWYRQTLGQGPEFLTYFQNEAQLEKSRLLSDRFSAERPKGSFSTLEIQRTEQGDSAMYLCASSLTRNTDTQYFGPGTRLTVL.

The chain is built from TRBV6-2 or TRBV6-3 and TRBJ2-7, with 15 nucleotides matching TRBD2. The V gene's germline CDR1 is MNHEY and CDR2 SVGEGT. V shed 6 bases and J 2 bases; nucleotides not matched to a gene: 14. The CDR3 spans 19 residues. The CDR3 region is CASSQGLAGGSMGTYEQYF. DNA of the CDR3: TGTGCCAGCAGCCAGGGACTAGCGGGAGGAAGTATGGGCACCTACGAGCAGTACTTC.

The chain recombines TRBV28 with TRBJ1-5; 9 bases line up with TRBD1. CDR3 size: 14 residues. CDR1 and CDR2 (germline): MDHEN, SYDVKM. V was pared by 5 bases and J by 6 bases, with 5 bases of the junction left unmatched. CDR3 loop: CASSKQGAAQPQHF. Here the CDR3 DNA reads TGTGCCAGCAGTAAACAGGGGGCGGCTCAGCCCCAGCATTTT.

The chain recombines TRBV7-2 with TRBJ1-1; 7 positions match TRBD1. The CDR3 contains 15 residues. CDR1 and CDR2 (germline): SGHTA, FQGNSA. J gave up 6 bases and V 4 bases, and 11 bases lay outside the gene matches. The CDR3 region has the DNA TGTGCCAGCAGCTCAAGCCAGGGGGGTACCTCTGAAGCTTTCTTT. Amino acid sequence: CASSSSQGGTSEAFF.

The sample holds a few counts of this clone. The chain joins TRBV5-1 to TRBJ2-7, with TRBD1 as a possible D gene (6 bases). The CDR3 extends over 14 amino acids. Germline CDR1 and CDR2: SGHRS and YFSETQ. V dropped 4 bases and J dropped 2 bases, with 13 bases sitting between them. For the CDR3, the DNA is TGCGCCAGCAGCGTCGGGACAAACACCTACGAGCAGTACTTC. This gives the protein CASSVGTNTYEQYF.

The chain's CDR3 is CATSDPRAGMGTGELFF. The CDR3 DNA is TGTGCCACCAGTGATCCTCGGGCAGGGATGGGCACCGGGGAGCTGTTTTTT. This chain joins TRBV24-1 and TRBJ2-2, with D possibly matching TRBD1 (5 bases). CDR1 is KGHDR, CDR2 SFDVKD, per germline. Trimming pared 3 bases from V and 4 bases from J, leaving 17 bases between. CDR3 size: 17 residues.

The rearrangement links TRBV7-2 to TRBJ2-7; D may be TRBD1 (5 bases). The CDR3 length is 16 residues. Germline V gives CDR1 SGHTA, CDR2 FQGNSA. With 1 base removed from V and 3 bases from J, the gap between germline ends came to 16 bases. The CDR3 nucleotides read TGTGCCAGCAGCTTAGGACAACAGGACCCCAACTACGAGCAGTACTTC. Encoded protein: CASSLGQQDPNYEQYF.

The chain couples TRBV10-3 to TRBJ2-7; 11 bases are a match to TRBD1. Trimming took 5 bases from V and 3 from J; bases not matched to a gene: 6. From germline, CDR1 is ENHRY and CDR2 SYGVKD. The CDR3 totals 15 residues. CDR3 sequence: CAISKTGTGGYEQYF. The CDR3 nucleotides are TGTGCCATCAGTAAAACCGGGACAGGGGGCTACGAGCAGTACTTC.

The chain has TRBV24-1 and TRBJ2-1, with no clear D. CDR3 length: 12 residues. The V end lost 4 bases, the J end lost 6 bases, and 6 bases lay between the germline ends. The germline V gene encodes CDR1 KGHDR and CDR2 SFDVKD. CDR3 sequence (DNA): TGTGCCACCAGTGACTACCTCAATGAGCAGTTCTTC. Translation gives CATSDYLNEQFF.

This clone has a handful of counts. CDR3 residues: CASRLAAGEGEQYF. DNA for the CDR3: TGTGCCAGCAGACTCGCGGCGGGAGAAGGCGAGCAGTACTTC. V is TRBV3-1 (or the pseudogene TRBV3-2) and J is TRBJ2-7; 7 positions match TRBD2. Looked up from germline, CDR1 is LGHDT and CDR2 is YNNKEL (reference sequence). With V trimmed by 6 bases and J by 6 bases, 11 bases remained unmatched. The CDR3 has 14 amino acids.

The chain carries TRBV6-1 and TRBJ1-2; TRBD1 matches at 9 bases. Germline CDR1 and CDR2: MNHNS and SASEGT. V lost 1 base, J lost 8 bases, and 2 bases stayed unmatched. The CDR3 sequence is 13 residues long. In DNA form, the CDR3 reads TGTGCCAGCAGTGAAGGGACAGGGGTCGGCTACACCTTC. Its protein product is CASSEGTGVGYTF.

The J gene is TRBJ2-1, the V gene TRBV7-3; TRBD2 matches 10 bases. V lost 0 bases and J lost 6; bases outside the gene matches: 5. The germline gives CDR1 SGHTA, CDR2 FQGTGA. The CDR3 has 16 amino acids. CDR3 residues: CASSLTYTSGTNEQFF. In DNA form, the CDR3 reads TGTGCCAGCAGCTTAACGTATACTAGCGGGACCAATGAGCAGTTCTTC.

The CDR3 loop reads CASSAMQGNNSPLHF. The CDR3 DNA is TGTGCCAGCAGCGCAATGCAGGGAAACAATTCACCCCTCCACTTT. The chain employs TRBV9 and TRBJ1-6; D may be TRBD1 (5 bases). V was clipped by 3 bases and J by 7 bases, with 14 bases between them. Germline V gives CDR1 SGDLS, CDR2 YYNGEE. This CDR3 has 15 amino acids.

The chain uses TRBV21-1 and TRBJ2-5; TRBD1 is the table's D call and was not checked against the DNA. TRBV21-1 is marked as a pseudogene. There are 14 residues in the CDR3. This CDR3 reads CARPRVGFQETQYF. In DNA form, the CDR3 reads TGTGCCAGGCCCAGGGTCGGGTTTCAAGAGACCCAGTACTTC.

The rearrangement links TRBV28 to TRBJ1-2, with D possibly TRBD1 on 5 matching bases. The V end was cut by 3 bases, the J end by 4 bases, with 15 bases between. Germline CDR1 MDHEN, CDR2 SYDVKM. The CDR3 is made up of 15 amino acids. The DNA of the CDR3 is TGTGCCAGCAGTTTGCCGCCCAGGGCAAGCTATGGCTACACCTTC. It yields the protein CASSLPPRASYGYTF.

The chain employs TRBV27 and TRBJ1-6; 7 bases match TRBD1. The CDR3 totals 14 residues. The V gene's germline CDR1 is MNHEY and CDR2 SMNVEV (reference sequence). Losses at the gene ends were 6 bases for V and 9 bases for J; bases not matched to a gene: 8. CDR3 sequence (DNA): TGTGCCAGCAGATTCAGGGGGGAAAGTTCACCCCTCCACTTT. Translation: CASRFRGESSPLHF.

This chain uses TRBV3-1 (or the pseudogene TRBV3-2) with TRBJ2-5; TRBD2 is a possible D gene (5 bases). V was pared by 9 bases and J by 1 base, with 9 bases between. The CDR3 length is 12 residues. Germline V lookup: CDR1 LGHDT, CDR2 YNNKEL (reference sequence). CDR3 region: CASRTGQETQYF. The CDR3 DNA is TGTGCCAGTAGGACTGGCCAAGAGACCCAGTACTTC.

The chain has TRBV18 and TRBJ1-1, with a weak D call TRBD1 (5 bases). Germline CDR1 KGHSH, CDR2 LQKENI. V shed 3 bases and J shed 2 bases, with 13 bases lying between them. The CDR3 totals 15 residues. The CDR3 is CASSPLDDSNTEAFF. The CDR3 nucleotides read TGTGCCAGCTCACCGCTCGATGACAGCAACACTGAAGCTTTCTTT.

V gene TRBV27 combines with J gene TRBJ2-4; possible D gene TRBD1, 5 bases. The germline CDR1 and CDR2 sequences are MNHEY and SMNVEV (reference sequence). The length of the CDR3 is 12 residues. The chain's CDR3 is CAVGLGLGVRYF. CDR3 in DNA: TGTGCGGTGGGGCTGGGTTTAGGTGTTCGGTACTTC.

This chain links TRBV28 with TRBJ1-4; D perhaps matches TRBD1 (6 bases). Germline lookup yields CDR1 MDHEN and CDR2 SYDVKM. This CDR3 has 14 amino acids. Trimming cost V 7 bases and J 7 bases, with 16 bases left between them. The CDR3, as DNA: TGTGCCAGCACCTTACAGGGAACATCTGAAAAACTGTTTTTT. Protein sequence: CASTLQGTSEKLFF.

The chain is built from TRBV3-1 (or the pseudogene TRBV3-2) and TRBJ2-7, with D possibly being TRBD2 (7 bases). The CDR3 extends over 15 amino acids. The V and J ends lost 4 bases and 2 bases respectively, with 15 bases between them. Germline lookup yields CDR1 LGHDT and CDR2 YNNKEL (reference sequence). CDR3 nucleotides: TGTGCCAGCAGCCGAGAGGGGGGGGGCCCCTACGAGCAGTACTTC. Translated: CASSREGGGPYEQYF.

The rearrangement links TRBV5-3 to TRBJ1-2; D is undetermined. TRBV5-3 is placed among ORFs of uncertain function. This CDR3 region has 14 residues. Trimming cost V 3 bases and J 4 bases, with 13 bases left between them. Written as DNA, the CDR3 is TGTGCCAGAAGCTCCTACCCCAGGTTCTATGGCTACACCTTC. Amino acid sequence: CARSSYPRFYGYTF.

The gene calls are TRBV6-5 and TRBJ2-3, with D perhaps TRBD2 (7 bases). The CDR3 has 14 residues. The V end was cut by 7 bases, the J end by 6 bases, with 17 bases between. Germline V gene lookup returns CDR1 MNHEY and CDR2 SVGAGI. The CDR3 coding sequence is TGTGCCAGCACCCCGACGGGGGGCTACGATACGCAGTATTTT. It yields the protein CASTPTGGYDTQYF.

The chain is built from TRBV4-3 and TRBJ2-3; 9 positions agree with TRBD1. Germline CDR1 is LGHNA and CDR2 is YSLEER. The CDR3 sequence is 14 residues long. V lost 8 bases, J lost 1 base, and 4 bases stayed unmatched. The CDR3 DNA sequence: TGCGCCAGCGCGCGGGACAGGGGCACAGATACGCAGTATTTT. Its translation: CASARDRGTDTQYF.

This clone was seen just once. The gene calls are TRBV7-2 and TRBJ2-4, with 9 nucleotides matching TRBD1. The CDR3 extends over 14 amino acids. V gave up 5 bases and J gave up 5 bases; unmatched junction bases: 4. The V gene's germline CDR1 is SGHTA and CDR2 FQGNSA. The CDR3 here is CASSPTGGENIQYF. Written as DNA, the CDR3 is TGTGCCAGCAGCCCGACAGGGGGAGAAAACATTCAGTACTTC.